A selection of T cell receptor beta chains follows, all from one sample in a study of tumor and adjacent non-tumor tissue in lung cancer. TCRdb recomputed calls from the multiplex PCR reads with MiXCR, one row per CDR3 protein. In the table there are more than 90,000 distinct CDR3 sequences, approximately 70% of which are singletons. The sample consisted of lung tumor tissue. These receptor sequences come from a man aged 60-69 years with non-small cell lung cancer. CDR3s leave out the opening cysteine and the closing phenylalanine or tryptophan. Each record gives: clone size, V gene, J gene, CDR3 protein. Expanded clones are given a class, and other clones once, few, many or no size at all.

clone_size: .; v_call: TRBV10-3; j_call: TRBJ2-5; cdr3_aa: VTRAGSGKETQY
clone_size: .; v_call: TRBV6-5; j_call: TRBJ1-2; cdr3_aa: VSRSGHGEYGYT
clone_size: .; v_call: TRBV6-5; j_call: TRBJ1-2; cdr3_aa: ASRGAGAGNYGYT
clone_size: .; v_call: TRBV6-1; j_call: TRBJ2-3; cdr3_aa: ASRVTSGRTDTQY
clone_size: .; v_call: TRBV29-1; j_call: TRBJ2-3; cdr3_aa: NAESGTRSSDTQY
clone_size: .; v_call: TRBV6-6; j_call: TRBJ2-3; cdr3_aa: ANSTGVPDTHY
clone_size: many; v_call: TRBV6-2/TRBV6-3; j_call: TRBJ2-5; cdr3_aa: ARYHTGTGKAQPTQETQY
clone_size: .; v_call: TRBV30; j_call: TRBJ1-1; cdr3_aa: AWRDSKREGAF
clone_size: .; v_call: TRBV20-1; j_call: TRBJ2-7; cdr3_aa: SGEDRLGYEQY
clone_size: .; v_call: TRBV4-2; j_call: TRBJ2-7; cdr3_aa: ASSQAPSGSSHEQY
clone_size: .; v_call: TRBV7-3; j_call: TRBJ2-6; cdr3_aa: ASSFGPTPNSGANVLT
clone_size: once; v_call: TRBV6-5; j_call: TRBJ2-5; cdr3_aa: AGSKGLSGIQY
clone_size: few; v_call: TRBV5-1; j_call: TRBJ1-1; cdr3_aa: ASSLGQGGNEAF
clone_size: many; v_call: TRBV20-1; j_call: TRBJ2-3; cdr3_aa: SAFAVTGDTQY
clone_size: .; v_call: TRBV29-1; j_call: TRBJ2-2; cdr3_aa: SVRANIGELF
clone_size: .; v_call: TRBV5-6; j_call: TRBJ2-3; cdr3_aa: ASCLTGGADTQY
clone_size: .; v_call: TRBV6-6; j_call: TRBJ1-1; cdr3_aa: ASRAGLNTEAS
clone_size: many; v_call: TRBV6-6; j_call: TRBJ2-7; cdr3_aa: ASSSNYEQY
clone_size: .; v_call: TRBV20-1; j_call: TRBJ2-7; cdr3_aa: SATRDGPYEQY